The sequence of this T cell receptor (beta chain) was determined in a study of blood T cell repertoires in COVID-19. Recovery meant two consecutive negative NP/OP PCR tests, professional clearance, or resolved symptoms. Between the trimmed V and J ends, which lost 1 base and 8 bases, there was a span of 15 bases. Germline assignment: CDR1 SEHNR and CDR2 FQNEAQ (reference sequence). This CDR3 spans 15 amino acids. Measured with immunoSEQ multiplex PCR; TCRdb has only the in-frame clones, and not every one. This table has more than 250,000 clones, just over 85% appearing once. The TCR was taken from a woman between 18 and 29 years old who had recovered from COVID-19. The source material was PBMCs or T cells enriched from blood (not recorded which). The chain joins TRBV7-9 to TRBJ1-3; D is undetermined. The CDR3 sequence is CASSLEGPGRDTIYF. In DNA, the CDR3 is TGTGCCAGCAGCTTAGAAGGTCCGGGGAGGGACACCATATATTTT.